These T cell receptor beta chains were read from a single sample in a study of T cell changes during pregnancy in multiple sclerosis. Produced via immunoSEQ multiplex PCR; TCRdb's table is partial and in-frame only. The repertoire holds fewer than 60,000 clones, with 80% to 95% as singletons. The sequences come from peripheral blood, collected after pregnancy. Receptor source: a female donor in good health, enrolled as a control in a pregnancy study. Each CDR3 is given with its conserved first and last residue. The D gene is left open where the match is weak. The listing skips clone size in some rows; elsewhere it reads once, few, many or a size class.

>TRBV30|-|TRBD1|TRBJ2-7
CALEDRGLYEQYF
TGTGCACTAGAGGACAGGGGACTCTACGAGCAGTACTTC
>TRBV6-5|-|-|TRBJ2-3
CASSRSTDGGTQYF
TGTGCCAGCAGCCGATCTACCGATGGCGGTACGCAGTATTTT
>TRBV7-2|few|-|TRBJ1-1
CASSEREVLNTEAFF
TGTGCCAGCAGCGAGAGGGAAGTTTTGAACACTGAAGCTTTCTTT
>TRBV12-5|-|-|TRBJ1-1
CASGLVHEDMNTEAFF
TGTGCTAGTGGTTTGGTACATGAGGACATGAACACTGAAGCTTTCTTT
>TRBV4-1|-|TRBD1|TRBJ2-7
CASSQVRGLPYEQYF
TGCGCCAGCAGCCAAGTGAGGGGGCTCCCCTACGAGCAGTACTTC
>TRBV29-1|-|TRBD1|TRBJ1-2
CSVGQVRYEGYTF
TGCAGCGTCGGACAGGTGAGGTATGAAGGCTACACCTTC
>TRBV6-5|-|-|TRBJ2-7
CASSPGASGEYEQYF
TGTGCCAGCAGTCCGGGGGCGAGCGGGGAGTACGAGCAGTACTTC
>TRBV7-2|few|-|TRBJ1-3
CASSLAPGSGNTIYF
TGTGCCAGCAGCTTAGCGCCAGGCTCTGGAAACACCATATATTTT
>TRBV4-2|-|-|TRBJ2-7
CASSQDSLFYEQYF
TGTGCCAGCAGCCAAGACAGTCTCTTCTACGAGCAGTACTTC
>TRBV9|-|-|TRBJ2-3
CASNRDTDTQYF
TGTGCCAGCAATCGCGACACAGATACGCAGTATTTT
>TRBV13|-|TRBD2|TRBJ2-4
CASSFLTSGGAQKSIQYF
TGTGCCAGCAGCTTTCTGACTAGCGGGGGAGCCCAGAAAAGCATTCAGTACTTC
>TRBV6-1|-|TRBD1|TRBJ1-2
CAGRTGGSYGYTF
TGTGCCGGCCGGACAGGGGGGTCCTATGGCTACACCTTC
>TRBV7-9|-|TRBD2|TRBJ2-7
CASSTTSGVSYEQYF
TGTGCCAGCAGTACGACTAGCGGGGTCTCCTACGAGCAGTACTTC
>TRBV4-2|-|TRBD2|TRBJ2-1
CASSQGIGRGGYNEQFF
TGTGCCAGCAGCCAAGGTATAGGGCGGGGGGGCTACAATGAGCAGTTCTTC
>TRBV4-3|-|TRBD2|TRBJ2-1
CASSQLLAASYNEQFF
TGCGCCAGCAGCCAGTTACTAGCGGCTTCCTACAATGAGCAGTTCTTC
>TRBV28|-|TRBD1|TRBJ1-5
CASGDPGTGGQPQHF
TGTGCCAGCGGTGACCCCGGGACAGGGGGACAGCCCCAGCATTTT
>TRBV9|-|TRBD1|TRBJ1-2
CASSVAGRTGASNYGYTF
TGTGCCAGCAGCGTAGCTGGGAGGACAGGGGCCTCTAACTATGGCTACACCTTC
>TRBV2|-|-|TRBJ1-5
CASSGGGTQPQHF
TGTGCCAGCAGTGGGGGGGGAACTCAGCCCCAGCATTTT
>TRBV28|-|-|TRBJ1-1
CASSWTQGTEAFF
TGTGCCAGCAGTTGGACACAGGGCACTGAAGCTTTCTTT
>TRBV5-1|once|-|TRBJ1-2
CASSPDSNSAGYTF
TGCGCCAGCAGCCCGGACTCGAACAGTGCGGGCTACACCTTC
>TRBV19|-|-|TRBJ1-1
CASSIDLRGNTEAFF
TGTGCCAGTAGTATAGATCTCAGGGGCAACACTGAAGCTTTCTTT
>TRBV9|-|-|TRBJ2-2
CASSVAGESITGELFF
TGTGCCAGCAGCGTAGCGGGAGAGTCGATAACCGGGGAGCTGTTTTTT
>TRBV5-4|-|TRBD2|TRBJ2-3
CASSLSGLAGIDTQYF
TGTGCCAGCAGCCTCTCGGGACTAGCGGGGATAGATACGCAGTATTTT
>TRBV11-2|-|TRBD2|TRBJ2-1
CASSLVLAGIYNEQFF
TGTGCCAGCAGCTTAGTGCTAGCGGGTATATACAATGAGCAGTTCTTC
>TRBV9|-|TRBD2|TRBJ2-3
CASSFGGGRTDTQYF
TGTGCCAGCAGCTTCGGGGGGGGACGCACAGATACGCAGTATTTT
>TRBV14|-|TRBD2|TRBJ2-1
CASSPFGLALGDEQFF
TGTGCCAGCAGCCCCTTCGGACTAGCGCTGGGGGATGAGCAGTTCTTC
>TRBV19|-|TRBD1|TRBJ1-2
CASSAQGAIGYTF
TGTGCCAGTAGTGCACAGGGGGCAATCGGCTACACCTTC
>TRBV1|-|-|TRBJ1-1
CTSSQYIKNTEAFF
TGCACCAGCAGCCAATACATCAAGAACACTGAAGCTTTCTTT
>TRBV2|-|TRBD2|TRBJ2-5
CASSRPSGGQETQYF
TGTGCCAGCAGCCGCCCTAGCGGGGGGCAAGAGACCCAGTACTTC
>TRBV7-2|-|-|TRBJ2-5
CASSRDGLSGYF
TGTGCCAGCAGCCGGGACGGACTATCCGGGTACTTC
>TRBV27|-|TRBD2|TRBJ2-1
CASAKLAERNEQFF
TGTGCCAGCGCCAAACTAGCGGAGAGGAATGAGCAGTTCTTC
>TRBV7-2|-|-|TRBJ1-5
CASSRDRNNQPQHF
TGTGCCAGCAGCAGAGACAGAAACAATCAGCCCCAGCATTTT
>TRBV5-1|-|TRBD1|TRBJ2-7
CASSADRGRAYEQYF
TGCGCCAGCAGCGCCGACAGGGGACGCGCCTACGAGCAGTACTTC
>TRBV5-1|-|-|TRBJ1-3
CASSGGENSGNTIYF
TGCGCCAGCTCCGGAGGGGAGAACTCTGGAAACACCATATATTTT
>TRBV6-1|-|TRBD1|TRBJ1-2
CASSAGTGGYGYTF
TGTGCCAGCAGCGCCGGGACAGGGGGCTATGGCTACACCTTC
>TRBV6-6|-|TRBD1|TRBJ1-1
CASSPVHLQGAEAFF
TGTGCCAGCAGTCCGGTCCACTTGCAGGGGGCAGAAGCTTTCTTT
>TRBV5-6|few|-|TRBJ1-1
CASSFPENTEAFF
TGTGCCAGCAGCTTCCCAGAGAACACTGAAGCTTTCTTT
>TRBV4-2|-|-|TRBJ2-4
CASSQDYSLPLAKNIQYF
TGTGCCAGCAGCCAAGATTACTCTCTGCCTCTAGCCAAAAACATTCAGTACTTC
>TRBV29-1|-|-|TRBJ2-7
CSVADSTMDEQYF
TGCAGCGTTGCGGACAGCACCATGGACGAGCAGTACTTC
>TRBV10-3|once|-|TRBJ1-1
CAISESRSEAFF
TGTGCCATCAGTGAGTCCAGGTCTGAAGCTTTCTTT
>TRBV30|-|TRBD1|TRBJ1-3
CACPRGTNTIYF
TGTGCCTGCCCCAGGGGGACCAACACCATATATTTT
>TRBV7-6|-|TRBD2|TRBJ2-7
CASSLGGLADPYEQYF
TGTGCCAGCAGCCTAGGGGGACTAGCGGACCCCTACGAGCAGTACTTC
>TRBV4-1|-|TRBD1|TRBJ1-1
CASSPQDRVGTEAFF
TGCGCCAGCAGCCCTCAGGACAGGGTAGGAACTGAAGCTTTCTTT
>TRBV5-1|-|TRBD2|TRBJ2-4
CASSFETSGENIQYF
TGCGCCAGCAGCTTCGAGACTAGCGGAGAAAACATTCAGTACTTC
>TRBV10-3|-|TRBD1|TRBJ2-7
CAISEETGQAYEQYF
TGTGCCATCAGTGAAGAGACAGGGCAAGCCTACGAGCAGTACTTC
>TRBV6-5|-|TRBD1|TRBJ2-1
CASTRDSNNEQFF
TGTGCCAGCACCCGGGACAGCAACAATGAGCAGTTCTTC
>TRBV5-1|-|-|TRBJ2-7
CASSLAGGDYEQYF
TGCGCCAGCAGCTTGGCCGGCGGGGACTACGAGCAGTACTTC
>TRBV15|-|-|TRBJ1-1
CATSGSGGPNTEAFF
TGTGCCACCAGCGGGAGCGGGGGGCCGAACACTGAAGCTTTCTTT
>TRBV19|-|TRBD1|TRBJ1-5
CASSRDRSQPQHF
TGTGCCAGTAGCAGGGACAGGAGTCAGCCCCAGCATTTT
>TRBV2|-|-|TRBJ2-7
CATGQYSSYEQYF
TGTGCCACTGGACAGTATTCTTCCTACGAGCAGTACTTC
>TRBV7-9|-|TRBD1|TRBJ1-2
CASSLPGGSGYTF
TGTGCCAGCAGCTTACCAGGGGGCAGTGGCTACACCTTC
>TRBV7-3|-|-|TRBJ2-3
CASSLLEGRGDTQYF
TGTGCCAGCAGCTTACTAGAAGGACGGGGAGATACGCAGTATTTT
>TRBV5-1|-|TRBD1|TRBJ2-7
CASSPGQVYGEQYF
TGCGCCAGCAGCCCCGGACAGGTCTACGGAGAGCAGTACTTC